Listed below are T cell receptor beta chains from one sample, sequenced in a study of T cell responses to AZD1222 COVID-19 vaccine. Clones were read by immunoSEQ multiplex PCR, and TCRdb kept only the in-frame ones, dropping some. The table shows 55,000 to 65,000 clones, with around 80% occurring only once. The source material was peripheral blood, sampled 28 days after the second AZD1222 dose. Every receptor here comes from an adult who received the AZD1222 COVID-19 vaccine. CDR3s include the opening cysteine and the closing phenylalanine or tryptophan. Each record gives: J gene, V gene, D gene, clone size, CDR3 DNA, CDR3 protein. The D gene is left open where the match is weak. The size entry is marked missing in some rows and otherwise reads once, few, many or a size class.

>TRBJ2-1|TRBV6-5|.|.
TGTGCCAGCCGGGGCTCCTACAATGAGCAGTTCTTC
CASRGSYNEQFF
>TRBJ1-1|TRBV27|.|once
TGTGCCAGCAGTTTAGGACCGAACACTGAAGCTTTCTTT
CASSLGPNTEAFF
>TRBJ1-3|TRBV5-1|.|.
TGCGCCAGCAGCTTGGATCCGGGGGGATTAATGAGGGGAAACACCATATATTTT
CASSLDPGGLMRGNTIYF
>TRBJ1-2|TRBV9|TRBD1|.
TGTGCCAGCAGCTATCAGACAGGGAACTATGGCTACACCTTC
CASSYQTGNYGYTF
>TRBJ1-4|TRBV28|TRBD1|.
TGTGCCAGCAGTCCTACCGGGACAGGGGTTGAAAAACTGTTTTTT
CASSPTGTGVEKLFF
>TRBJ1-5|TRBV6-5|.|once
TGTGCCAGCAGTTTAAATTCCAATCAGCCCCAGCATTTT
CASSLNSNQPQHF
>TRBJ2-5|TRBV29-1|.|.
TGCAGCGTTGAAACTGGACTACCCCCCCGAGAGACCCAGTACTTC
CSVETGLPPRETQYF
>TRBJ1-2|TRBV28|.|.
TGTGCCAGCAGTGGAGCGGGGACAAATTCTAACTATGGCTACACCTTC
CASSGAGTNSNYGYTF
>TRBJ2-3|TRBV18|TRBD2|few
TGTGCCAGCTCATCCTTAGCGGGAACAGATACGCAGTATTTT
CASSSLAGTDTQYF
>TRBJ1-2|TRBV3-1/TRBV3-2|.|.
TGTGCCAGCAGCCATGGGATCACTAACTATGGCTACACCTTC
CASSHGITNYGYTF
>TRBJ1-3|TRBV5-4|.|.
TGTGCCAGCAGCTTTTCCTCTGGAAACACCATATATTTT
CASSFSSGNTIYF
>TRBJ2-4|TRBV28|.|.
TGTGCCAGCAGTTTAGTTGGCCCGAGGAACATTCAGTACTTC
CASSLVGPRNIQYF
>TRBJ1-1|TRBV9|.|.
TGTGCCAGCAGCGTAGTTCAGGGATGGAACACTGAAGCTTTCTTT
CASSVVQGWNTEAFF
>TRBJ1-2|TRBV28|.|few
TGTGCCAGCAGTTTCGCCAGGGAAGGCTACACCTTC
CASSFAREGYTF
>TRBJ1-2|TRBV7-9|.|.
TGTGCCAGCAGCCCTCCCTTAGGGGGGGCTAACTATGGCTACACCTTC
CASSPPLGGANYGYTF
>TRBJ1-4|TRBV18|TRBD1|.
TGTGCCAGCTCACCACTAGGGACAGGGACCATCCTGGATCTGTTTTTT
CASSPLGTGTILDLFF
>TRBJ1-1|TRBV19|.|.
TGTGCCAGTAGTATCGGCGGCGGCACTGAAGCTTTCTTT
CASSIGGGTEAFF
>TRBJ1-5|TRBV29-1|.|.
TGCAGCGTTGAAGGACAGGTGGGTCAGCCCCAGCATTTT
CSVEGQVGQPQHF
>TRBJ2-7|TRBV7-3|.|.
TGTGCCACCGTACCCCAGTCGGGCTCCTACGAGCAGTACTTC
CATVPQSGSYEQYF
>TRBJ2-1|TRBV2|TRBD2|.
TGTGCCAGCAGTGAAGCGGGGCGGGAGGTGTTCTTC
CASSEAGREVFF
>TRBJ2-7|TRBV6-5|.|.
TGTGCCAGCAGTTATCAGCGAAACTCCTACGAGCAGTACTTC
CASSYQRNSYEQYF
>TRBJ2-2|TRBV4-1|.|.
TGCGCCAGCAGCCCAAGAGTCCCGGGACCGGGCACCGGGGAGCTGTTTTTT
CASSPRVPGPGTGELFF
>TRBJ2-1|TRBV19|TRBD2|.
TGTGCCAGTAGTATACCTAGCGGGAGGGTTGAGCAGTTCTTC
CASSIPSGRVEQFF
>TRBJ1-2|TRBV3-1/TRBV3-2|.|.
TGTGCCAGCAGCCGGAATGAATTACTTGGCTACACCTTC
CASSRNELLGYTF
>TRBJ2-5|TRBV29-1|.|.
TGCAGCGTTGGGCTCGGCCAAGAGACCCAGTACTTC
CSVGLGQETQYF
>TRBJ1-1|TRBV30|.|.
TGTGCCTGGAGTATGGTTGCAGAGAACACTGAAGCTTTCTTT
CAWSMVAENTEAFF
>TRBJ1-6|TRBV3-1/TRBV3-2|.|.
TGTGCCAGCAGCCCAGACGGCGGTAAGGGTTCACCCCTCCACTTT
CASSPDGGKGSPLHF
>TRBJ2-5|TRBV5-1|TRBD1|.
TGCGCCAGCATACCGGGACAGGGGGCGGAAGAGACCCAGTACTTC
CASIPGQGAEETQYF
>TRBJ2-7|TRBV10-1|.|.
TGCGCCAGCAGTGCGGGTCATTACAACGAGCAGTACTTC
CASSAGHYNEQYF
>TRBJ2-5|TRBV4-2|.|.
TGTGCCAGCAGCCAAGATGCTAGGAAAGAGACCCAGTACTTC
CASSQDARKETQYF
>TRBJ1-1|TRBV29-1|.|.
TGCAGCGTTGATGAGGGGGATTACACTGAAGCTTTCTTT
CSVDEGDYTEAFF
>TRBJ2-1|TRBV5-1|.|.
TGCGCCAGCAGCTTGCCTGCATCCTACAATGAGCAGTTCTTC
CASSLPASYNEQFF
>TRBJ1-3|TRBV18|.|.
TGTGCCAGCTCACCAAGAAGCAACTCTGGAAACACCATATATTTT
CASSPRSNSGNTIYF
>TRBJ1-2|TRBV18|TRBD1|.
TGTGCCAGCTCACCGGGACAGACTATCTATGGCTACACCTTC
CASSPGQTIYGYTF
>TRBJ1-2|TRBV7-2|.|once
TGTGCCAGCAGCTTGACGGATTATGGCTACACCTTC
CASSLTDYGYTF
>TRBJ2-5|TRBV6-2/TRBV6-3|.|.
TGTGCCAGCAGTTACTCGATACGGGGTGGGAGACAAGAGACCCAGTACTTC
CASSYSIRGGRQETQYF
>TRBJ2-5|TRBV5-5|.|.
TGTGCCAGCAGCTTGGAAGGTTCGTGGGAGACCCAGTACTTC
CASSLEGSWETQYF
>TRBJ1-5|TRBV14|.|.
TGTGCCAGCAGCCAACAGGAAAATCAGCCCCAGCATTTT
CASSQQENQPQHF
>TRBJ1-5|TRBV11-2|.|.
TGTGCCAGCAGCTTGGCAGGTGGGCAGCCCCAGCATTTT
CASSLAGGQPQHF
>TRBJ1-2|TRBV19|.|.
TGTGCCAGTAGTCCACAGCTTTTCTATGGCTACACCTTC
CASSPQLFYGYTF
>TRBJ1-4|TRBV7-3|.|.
TGTGCCAGCAGCTTGGGTCCTCGGGAAAAACTGTTTTTT
CASSLGPREKLFF
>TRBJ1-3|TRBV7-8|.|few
TGTGCCAGCAGCTTAGGTGGTAGTGGAAACACCATATATTTT
CASSLGGSGNTIYF
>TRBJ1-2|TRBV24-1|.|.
TGTGCCACCAGTGATTCCGGGGCAGGGACCTATGGCTACACCTTC
CATSDSGAGTYGYTF
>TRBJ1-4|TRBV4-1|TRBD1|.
TGCGCCAGCAGCCAGGCCGGGACAGGGGGTGAAAAACTGTTTTTT
CASSQAGTGGEKLFF
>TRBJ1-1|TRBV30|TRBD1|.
TGTGCCTGGAGCAATACGGGACAGCTGGGTGCTTTCTTT
CAWSNTGQLGAFF
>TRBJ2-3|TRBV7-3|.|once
TGTGCCAGCAGTTCCGGACCCCGCAAGCCGGCAGATACGCAGTATTTT
CASSSGPRKPADTQYF
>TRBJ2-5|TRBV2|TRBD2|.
TGTGCCAGCAGGGCTAGCGGGGGGGTGGAGACCCAGTACTTC
CASRASGGVETQYF
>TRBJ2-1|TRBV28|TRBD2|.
TGTGCCAGCAACCGACTAGCGGGAGTCCGGAATGAGCAGTTCTTC
CASNRLAGVRNEQFF